This T cell receptor beta chain was observed in a study of technical replicates of blood from several donors. Trimming shortened V by 4 bases and J by 4 bases, and 14 bases separated the two germline ends. This CDR3 is 15 amino acids long. In germline, CDR1 is SGHRS, CDR2 YFSETQ. The table came from immunoSEQ multiplex PCR; TCRdb's copy has only in-frame clones and leaves some out. The table has 95,000 or so clones, roughly 96% seen once; the top ten hold 0.3% to 0.35%. The chain joins TRBV5-1 to TRBJ2-2, with a tentative D call TRBD1 (5 bases). The receptor comes from a human donor in good health. Sequencing input: T cells isolated from PBMCs. CDR3 coding DNA: TGCGCCAGCAGCGTGACAGTTGTGGCCACCGGGGAGCTGTTTTTT. As protein: CASSVTVVATGELFF.